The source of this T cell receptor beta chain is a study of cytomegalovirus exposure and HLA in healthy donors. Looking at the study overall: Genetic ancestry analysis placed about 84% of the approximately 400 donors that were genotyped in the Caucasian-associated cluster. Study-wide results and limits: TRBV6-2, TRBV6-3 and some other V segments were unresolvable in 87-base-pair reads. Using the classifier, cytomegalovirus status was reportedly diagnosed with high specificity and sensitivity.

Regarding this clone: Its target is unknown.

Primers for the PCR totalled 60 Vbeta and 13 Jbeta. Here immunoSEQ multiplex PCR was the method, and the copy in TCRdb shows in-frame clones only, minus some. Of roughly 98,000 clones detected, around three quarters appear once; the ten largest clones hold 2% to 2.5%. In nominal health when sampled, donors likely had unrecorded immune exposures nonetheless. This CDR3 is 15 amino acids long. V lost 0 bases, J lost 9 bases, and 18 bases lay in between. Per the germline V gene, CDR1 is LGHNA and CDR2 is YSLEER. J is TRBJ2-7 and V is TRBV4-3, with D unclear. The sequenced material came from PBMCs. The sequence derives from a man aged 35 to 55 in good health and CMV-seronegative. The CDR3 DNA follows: TGCGCCAGCAGCCAAGATCGGCAAGCTAGGTCGGGGCAGTACTTC. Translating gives CASSQDRQARSGQYF.